Listed below are T cell receptor beta chains from one sample, sequenced in a study of cytomegalovirus exposure and HLA in healthy donors. The table came from immunoSEQ multiplex PCR; TCRdb's copy has only in-frame clones and leaves some out. This sample yields around 170,000 clones, of which around 80% are seen a single time; around 5.7% belongs to the top ten. Sequenced sample: PBMCs. The receptor source for this set is a man aged 40-49 years in good health and CMV-seronegative. The CDR3 runs from the conserved cysteine through the conserved F or W. D genes are given only for firm matches. Rows may omit the clone size; those that give it use once, few, many or a size class.

v_call: TRBV27
d_call: NA
clone_size: NA
j_call: TRBJ2-5
cdr3_nt: TGTGCCAGCAGTTTATGGCAGGGGTGGGAGACCCAGTACTTC
cdr3_aa: CASSLWQGWETQYF

v_call: TRBV5-6
d_call: TRBD1
clone_size: few
j_call: TRBJ2-2
cdr3_nt: TGTGCCAGCAGCCCACGGACAGGGGGCCGTACCGGGGAGCTGTTTTTT
cdr3_aa: CASSPRTGGRTGELFF

v_call: TRBV7-9
d_call: TRBD1
clone_size: NA
j_call: TRBJ1-2
cdr3_nt: TGTGCCAGCAGTCCGTACTTGGCGGGACAGGGGGCGCGGGTATCTGGCTACACCTTC
cdr3_aa: CASSPYLAGQGARVSGYTF

v_call: TRBV7-9
d_call: TRBD2
clone_size: NA
j_call: TRBJ2-5
cdr3_nt: TGTGCCAGCAGCTCGGAAACCGGGACTAGCGGGATAGGTGCCAAGACCCAGTACTTC
cdr3_aa: CASSSETGTSGIGAKTQYF

v_call: TRBV7-2
d_call: TRBD2
clone_size: few
j_call: TRBJ2-5
cdr3_nt: TGTGCCAGCAGCGGACTAGCGGGGGGGCGCGAGACCCAGTACTTC
cdr3_aa: CASSGLAGGRETQYF

v_call: TRBV6-5
d_call: NA
clone_size: few
j_call: TRBJ1-5
cdr3_nt: TGTGCCAGCAGTGAATCTAGGAATCAGCCCCAGCATTTT
cdr3_aa: CASSESRNQPQHF

v_call: TRBV7-2
d_call: NA
clone_size: NA
j_call: TRBJ2-1
cdr3_nt: TGTGCCAGCAGTTCCAGCGGAAACACCTACAATGAGCAGTTCTTC
cdr3_aa: CASSSSGNTYNEQFF

v_call: TRBV7-8
d_call: NA
clone_size: once
j_call: TRBJ1-2
cdr3_nt: TGTGCCAGCAGCCCCCCAGGGGCAGGGTCGGTGATAACTAACTATGGCTACACCTTC
cdr3_aa: CASSPPGAGSVITNYGYTF

v_call: TRBV7-2
d_call: NA
clone_size: once
j_call: TRBJ1-1
cdr3_nt: TGTGCCAGCAGCTTACAGGGAAGAACTGAAGCTTTCTTT
cdr3_aa: CASSLQGRTEAFF

v_call: TRBV30
d_call: NA
clone_size: NA
j_call: TRBJ2-3
cdr3_nt: TGTGCCTGGAGTTTTCTGGAGGGCGGCACAGATACGCAGTATTTT
cdr3_aa: CAWSFLEGGTDTQYF

v_call: TRBV7-2
d_call: NA
clone_size: NA
j_call: TRBJ2-7
cdr3_nt: TGTGCCAGCAGCTTAATCAGGGGCGGGGAGCAGTACTTC
cdr3_aa: CASSLIRGGEQYF